One TCR beta chain is described in this entry. Its antigen remains undetermined. Base quality data are lacking; no much larger clone is found one base away. Separate from the roughly 700-subject first cohort, the validation cohort of roughly 130 subjects was the group to which the donors belonged. These data are taken from a study of cytomegalovirus exposure and HLA in healthy donors (dated by TCRdb to about 2017). Regarding the research as a whole: The roughly 650 repertoires of the first cohort and the 110 or so validation repertoires were produced on the same platform, according to a later analysis. The aim of the study was to test whether cataloging public T cell receptors could identify signatures of past pathogen exposure. Besides the first cohort of approximately 710 subjects, a separate validation cohort made up of about 120 different subjects was used. To predict cytomegalovirus infection status, the study brought together high-throughput TCR immunosequencing, statistical association of individual TCRs with disease status, and machine learning. The study at large found these results: While some public TCRs were present in many individuals, most TCR sequences turned up only very rarely across donors. Subsequent analysis determined that TCRs grouped into clusters in the first cohort also showed a tendency toward co-occurrence across the roughly 120 validation repertoires, and roughly 94% of cluster scores exceeded 0. The classifier was reported to diagnose cytomegalovirus status with high specificity and sensitivity in both the original cohort and the validation cohort. The authors suggested that the approach could potentially be generalized to other disease states and immunological phenotypes. A few of the identified cytomegalovirus-associated TCR beta chains were confirmed in vitro to be specific for cytomegalovirus antigens. The validation cohort had no HLA typing available for a later analysis, so co-occurrence within that cohort was assessed over all 130 or so repertoires. The study listed 150 to 200 TCR beta chains as associated with cytomegalovirus.

V drops 2 bases and J drops 1 base, leaving 8 bases in between. The cysteine opens and the phenylalanine closes a CDR3 of 14 amino acids. The sequence is cut down to CDR3 DNA, 42 bases in frame from base 1. According to the germline V gene (reference sequence), CDR1 reads MNHEY and CDR2 reads SMNVEV. Library prep was done by the immunoSEQ multiplex PCR assay. The published analysis was carried out like this. A statistical classification framework was built to diagnose cytomegalovirus status from the catalog of TCR beta chain sequences. TCRdb holds this immuneACCESS table with in-frame rearrangements only. Some clones are missing; in checked studies, unresolved V genes explain under half, and the rest has no known cause. V and J calls and clone size are given by that table; D and trimming were obtained from the DNA. The sample table shows 150,000 to 200,000 clones, and less than 90% are seen once. In total, the top ten clones hold more than 8.5% of the sample.

The sequence links TRBV27 to TRBJ1-1; a tentative D match to TRBD1 spans 5 bases. Sequencing was done on a sample of PBMCs. This TCR was recovered from a young man in good health and CMV-seropositive. The CDR3 protein is CASSLNRRNTEAFF. The bases read TGTGCCAGCAGTTTAAACAGGAGGAACACTGAAGCTTTCTTT.